This T cell receptor (beta chain) was recovered during a study of HIV-infected children after antiretroviral therapy interruption (dated by TCRdb to between 2019 and 2020). At the level of the whole study: The study included eight children, four on planned treatment interruption and four on continuous treatment, and all eight had a CD4+ count above 500 and a viral load below 50 copies/ml. The interruption group had a median age of about 9.9 years, compared with around 8 years in the continuous treatment group. Most participating children had recorded exposure to EBV and CMV. Samples from the interruption arm were taken at week 0, at week 12, at the end of interruption (week 24 or 48), and about 3 years after the study ended. For the continuous-treatment arm, samples from the corresponding weeks 0, 48 and 150 were analyzed. Alongside thymic output measurements, TCR repertoires of children on planned treatment interruption were compared with TCR repertoires of children on continuous antiretroviral treatment. What the study reported, not specific to this receptor: An increase in the naive CD4+ Gini coefficient was observed by the end of treatment interruption, suggesting clonal expansion, and a return to baseline was observed by 3 years. Minor non-naive CD45RA+ populations such as EMRA or stem memory cells might have been included among the sorted CD45RA+ naive cells. The small number of patients is a limitation, and caution is needed when interpreting the data. In the naive CD4+ repertoires of PTI patients, CDR3 sharing between time points dropped after the start of interruption, while many sequences were shared between the end of interruption and 3 years later.

V and J lose 5 bases and 1 base, and a span of 12 bases separates them. Reading from cysteine to phenylalanine, the CDR3 counts 16 amino acids. Left in the record is the CDR3 DNA by itself, 48 bases read in frame from the first base. The library relied on 3' RACE. TCR libraries were constructed from RNA with a 3' RACE protocol that used unique molecular identifiers to correct for PCR amplification bias. Up to roughly 12 amplicon libraries were pooled and sequenced on an Illumina MiSeq with v2 2x250 paired-end chemistry. From the authors' description of their analysis: Reads were processed with Decombinator for assignment of V and J genes and CDR3, and barcode-based correction of errors and PCR bias was applied. Before Gini coefficients were calculated with the R ineq package, the repertoires were subsampled to the same depth. GLIPH, Hamming distance and a shared triplet metric were used to assess CDR3 similarity. TCRdb handled the public reads itself, with Q25 trimming in fastp and clone calling in MiXCR, and kept productive beta chains. Rows with a matching CDR3 protein are joined into one entry that keeps the most common DNA and genes. These V and J calls originate from TCRdb's pipeline instead of the authors' own analysis. Recorded for this sample are 70,000 to 90,000 distinct CDR3 sequences; under 8% of them occurred a single time. The ten largest make up 0.9% to 1.4% of the sample.

There are many counts of this clonotype. Its binding antigen is unknown. Qualities for individual bases were not recorded, and no much larger clone is one base off. In the paper's terms, the treatment or condition label means: PENTA 11 planned treatment interruption arm or continuous ART arm. The participants were children from the United Kingdom between 2 and 15 years old who had been on ART with at least three drugs for 24 weeks or longer. The study required cryopreserved PBMCs containing at least 5 million viable cells, and several candidate patients were excluded because of low viable PBMC yield. Using a FACSAria III cell sorter, naive CD4+ CD45RA+ CD45RO- T cells were FACS-sorted out of thawed PBMCs. After sorting, the cells were fixed and RNA was extracted first with the RNeasy FFPE kit and then with the RNeasy Micro kit.

The TCR sequence derives from a pool of human donors with HIV. The sequences come from CD45RA+ CD4+ T cells from PBMCs, pooled from several time points, collected from a donor given antiretroviral therapy, either interrupted or continuous. The sample's cell subset or site label, in plain terms: naive CD4+ CD45RA+ CD45RO- T cells. The V and J genes are TRBV12-3 or TRBV12-4 and TRBJ1-6; the best D guess is TRBD1, with 5 bases matching. CDR3 sequence: CASSAIQGSYNSPLHF. The nucleotide sequence reads TGTGCCAGCAGTGCAATCCAGGGTTCCTATAATTCACCCCTCCACTTT.